A few counts support the clone carrying this TCR beta chain. What it recognizes is unknown. The sample belongs to a study of T-cell memory formation after mild COVID-19. General observations from the study: Clones that got smaller from day 15 to 85 had even CD4/CD8, while clones growing later tipped toward CD4+. Pre-infection memory already had some responding clones, implying cross-reactive memory joined. CM and EM subsets held most contracting CD4+ clones; EMRA held CD8+ ones.

V lost 0 bases to trimming and J lost 6 bases; unmatched junction nucleotides: 3. Germline-derived CDR1 and CDR2 are SGHRS and YFSETQ. The CDR3 covers 14 residues. TCRdb re-called the 5' RACE reads with MiXCR, one entry per CDR3 protein. Here the sample spans about 600,000 distinct CDR3 sequences, roughly 22% being singletons. The sequence came from an adult woman who had mild COVID-19 (a few samples of this study predate the infection). Cell type and time point are not known. Material: PBMCs or a T cell subset sorted from them (not recorded which). The chain uses TRBV5-1 and TRBJ2-7; 10 bases fit TRBD2. This CDR3 is CASSLASGSVEQYF. The CDR3 nucleotides read TGCGCCAGCAGCTTGGCTAGCGGGAGTGTCGAGCAGTACTTC.